These 8 T cell receptor beta chains came from one sample sequenced in a study of blood T cell repertoires in COVID-19 (TCRdb year 2020). Libraries were constructed by the immunoSEQ multiplex PCR assay. TCRdb re-hosts the immuneACCESS table, in-frame sequences only. Its copies lack some clones; in the studies checked, an unresolved V gene accounts for under half of them, and the cause for the rest is not known. This sample holds roughly 200,000 clones; around 80% were observed only once. The top ten clonotypes cover around 8.1% of the sample. The sequencing input was peripheral blood. These receptors were collected from a man in his forties or fifties with active or convalescent COVID-19.

This sequence joins TRBV6-5 and TRBJ2-7; 7 bases are shared with TRBD1. The V segment lost 6 bases and the J segment 1 base; nucleotides outside the gene matches: 6. Germline V CDR1 and CDR2: MNHEY, SVGAGI. CDR3 size: 14 residues. The CDR3 protein is CASRPRDRSYEQYF. The CDR3 bases are TGTGCCAGCAGACCCCGGGACAGATCCTACGAGCAGTACTTC.

This clone was seen just once. The chain combines TRBV24-1 with TRBJ1-5; tentative D call: TRBD1 (5 bases). The CDR3 has 12 residues. Germline V lookup: CDR1 KGHDR, CDR2 SFDVKD. Trimming took off 9 bases at V and 3 bases at J, with 8 bases between the two ends. CDR3 region: CATSTVNQPQHF. The CDR3 DNA follows: TGTGCCACCTCGACAGTCAATCAGCCCCAGCATTTT.

The CDR3 loop is CASSKTSGQETQYF. DNA for the CDR3: TGCGCCAGCAGCAAAACTAGCGGTCAAGAGACCCAGTACTTC. V gene TRBV5-1 combines with J gene TRBJ2-5; 8 nucleotides line up with TRBD2. The V gene end was trimmed by 4 bases and the J gene end by 2 bases; junction bases not matched to a gene: 4. Germline CDR1 reads SGHRS; CDR2 reads YFSETQ. This CDR3 region has 14 residues.

This clone was detected only once. V gene TRBV5-8 combines with J gene TRBJ1-5; 8 bases are shared with TRBD1. Germline CDR1 is SGHTS and CDR2 is YDEGEE. Germline trimming cut 4 bases from V and 5 bases from J; bases unmatched to any gene: 5. The length of the CDR3 is 14 residues. The DNA for the CDR3 is TGTGCCAGCAGCCGGACAGGGTACGATCAGCCCCAGCATTTT. It yields the protein CASSRTGYDQPQHF.

The table lists this clone with a few counts. V and J are TRBV27 and TRBJ2-3; 7 bases map to TRBD1. In germline, CDR1 is MNHEY, CDR2 SMNVEV (reference sequence). With 5 bases clipped from V and 6 bases from J, the junction kept 8 bases outside the gene matches. The CDR3 length is 14 residues. The CDR3 DNA is TGTGCCAGCAGTAAGAGACAGGGCCCCGATACGCAGTATTTT. It yields the protein CASSKRQGPDTQYF.

The chain combines TRBV4-1 with TRBJ2-5, with 8 bases fitting TRBD2. The CDR3 consists of 17 residues. The germline CDR1 and CDR2 sequences are MGHRA and YSYEKL. The V segment lost 0 bases and the J segment 5 bases; nucleotides outside the gene matches: 11. DNA for the CDR3: TGCGCCAGCAGCCAAGAGTTAGCTAGCGGGTCGTATGAGACCCAGTACTTC. Translation gives CASSQELASGSYETQYF.

This clone was recorded a few times. This chain links TRBV24-1 with TRBJ2-1; TRBD1 agrees at 9 bases. The CDR3 sequence is 16 residues long. V gave up 2 bases and J gave up 2 bases; unmatched junction bases: 3. From germline, CDR1 is KGHDR and CDR2 SFDVKD. In DNA form, the CDR3 reads TGTGCCACCAGTGATTGGGGACAGGGTACCTACAATGAGCAGTTCTTC. Translating it yields CATSDWGQGTYNEQFF.

The rearrangement joins TRBV6-6 to TRBJ2-7; TRBD2 is a possible D gene (5 bases). The CDR3 totals 15 residues. Germline-derived CDR1 and CDR2 are MNHNY and SVGAGI (reference sequence). Trimming took 4 bases from V and 6 from J, leaving 19 bases between them. The CDR3 region is CASSSLTRDSGEQYF. The CDR3 DNA follows: TGTGCCAGCAGTTCTTTAACTAGAGACTCTGGCGAGCAGTACTTC.